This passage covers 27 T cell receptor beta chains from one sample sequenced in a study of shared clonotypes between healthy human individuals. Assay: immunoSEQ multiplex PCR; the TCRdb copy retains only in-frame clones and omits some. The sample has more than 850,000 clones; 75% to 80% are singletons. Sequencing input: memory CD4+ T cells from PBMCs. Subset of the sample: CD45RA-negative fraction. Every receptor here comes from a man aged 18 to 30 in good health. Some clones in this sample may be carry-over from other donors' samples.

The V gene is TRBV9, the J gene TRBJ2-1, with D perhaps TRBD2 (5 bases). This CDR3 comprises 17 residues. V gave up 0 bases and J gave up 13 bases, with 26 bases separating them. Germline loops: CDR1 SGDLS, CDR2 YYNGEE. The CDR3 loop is CASSVAGESGDGIIQFF. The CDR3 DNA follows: TGTGCCAGCAGCGTAGCCGGGGAAAGTGGCGACGGAATAATTCAGTTCTTC. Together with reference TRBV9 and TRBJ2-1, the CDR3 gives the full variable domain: DSGVTQTPKHLITATGQRVTLRCSPRSGDLSVYWYQQSLDQGLQFLIQYYNGEERAKGNILERFSAQQFPDLHSELNLSSLELGDSALYFCASSVAGESGDGIIQFFGPGTRLTVL.

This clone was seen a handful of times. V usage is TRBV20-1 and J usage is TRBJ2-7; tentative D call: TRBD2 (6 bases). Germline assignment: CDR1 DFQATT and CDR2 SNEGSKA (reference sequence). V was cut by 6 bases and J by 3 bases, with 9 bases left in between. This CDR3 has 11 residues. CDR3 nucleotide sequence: TGCAGTGCGGTCGGGGGCTACGAGCAGTACTTC. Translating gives CSAVGGYEQYF.

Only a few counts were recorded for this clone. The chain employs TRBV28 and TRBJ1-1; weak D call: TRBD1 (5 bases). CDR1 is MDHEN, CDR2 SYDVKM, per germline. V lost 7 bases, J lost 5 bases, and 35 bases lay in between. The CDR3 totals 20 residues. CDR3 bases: TGTGCCAGCACCTCCCTTTACCGAGAACCCTTCAGGGACGGCCGGACTGAAGCTTTCTTT. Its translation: CASTSLYREPFRDGRTEAFF.

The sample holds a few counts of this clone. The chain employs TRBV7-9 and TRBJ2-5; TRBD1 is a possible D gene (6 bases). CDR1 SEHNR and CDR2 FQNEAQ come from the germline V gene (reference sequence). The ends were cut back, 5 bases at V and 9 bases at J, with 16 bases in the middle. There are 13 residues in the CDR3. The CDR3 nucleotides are TGTGCCAGCAGCACGGGACACCTCTCGGCCCAGTACTTC. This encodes CASSTGHLSAQYF.

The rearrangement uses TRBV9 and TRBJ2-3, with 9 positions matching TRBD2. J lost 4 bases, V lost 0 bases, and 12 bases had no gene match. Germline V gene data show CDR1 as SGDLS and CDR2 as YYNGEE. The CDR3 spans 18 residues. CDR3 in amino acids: CASSVGSFAGGPADTQYF. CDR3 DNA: TGTGCCAGCAGCGTAGGGTCCTTCGCGGGAGGGCCCGCAGATACGCAGTATTTT.

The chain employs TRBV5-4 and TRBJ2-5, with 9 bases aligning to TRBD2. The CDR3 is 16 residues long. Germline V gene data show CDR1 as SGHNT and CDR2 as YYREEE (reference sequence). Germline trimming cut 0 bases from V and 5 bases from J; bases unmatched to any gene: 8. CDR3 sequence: CASSLGAGGPGETQYF. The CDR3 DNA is TGTGCCAGCAGCTTGGGGGCGGGAGGGCCCGGTGAGACCCAGTACTTC.

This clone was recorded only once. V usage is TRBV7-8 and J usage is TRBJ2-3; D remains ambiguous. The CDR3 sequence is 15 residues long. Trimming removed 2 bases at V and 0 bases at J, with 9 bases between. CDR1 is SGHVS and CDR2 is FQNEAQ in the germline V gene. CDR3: CASSLMRISTDTQYF. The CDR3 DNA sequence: TGTGCCAGCAGCTTAATGCGGATCAGCACAGATACGCAGTATTTT. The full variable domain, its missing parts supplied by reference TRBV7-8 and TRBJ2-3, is GAGVSQSPRYKVAKRGQDVALRCDPISGHVSLFWYQQALGQGPEFLTYFQNEAQLDKSGLPSDRFFAERPEGSVSTLKIQRTQQEDSAVYLCASSLMRISTDTQYFGPGTRLTVL.

CDR3 DNA: TGTGCCAGCAGCTTAGATGAAGGCGCCTTACTTTACGAGCAGTACTTC. Protein product: CASSLDEGALLYEQYF. This chain joins TRBV11-2 and TRBJ2-7; no firm D call. Trimming removed 0 bases from V and 4 bases from J, with 16 bases in between. The germline V gene has CDR1 SGHAT and CDR2 FQNNGV. The CDR3 spans 16 residues.

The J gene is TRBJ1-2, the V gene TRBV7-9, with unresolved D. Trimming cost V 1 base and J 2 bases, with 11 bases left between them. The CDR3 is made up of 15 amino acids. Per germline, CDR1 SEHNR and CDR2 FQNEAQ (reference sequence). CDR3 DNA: TGTGCCAGCAGCTTAGAATGGCAGGAGAACTATGGCTACACCTTC. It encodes CASSLEWQENYGYTF. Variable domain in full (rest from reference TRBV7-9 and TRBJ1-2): DTGVSQNPRHKITKRGQNVTFRCDPISEHNRLYWYRQTLGQGPEFLTYFQNEAQLEKSRLLSDRFSAERPKGSFSTLEIQRTEQGDSAMYLCASSLEWQENYGYTFGSGTRLTVV.

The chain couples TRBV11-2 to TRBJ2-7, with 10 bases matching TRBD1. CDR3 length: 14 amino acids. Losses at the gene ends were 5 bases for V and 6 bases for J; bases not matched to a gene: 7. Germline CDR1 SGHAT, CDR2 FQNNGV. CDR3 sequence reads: CASSAYRTGGEQYF. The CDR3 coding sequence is TGTGCCAGCAGCGCATATAGGACAGGGGGCGAGCAGTACTTC.

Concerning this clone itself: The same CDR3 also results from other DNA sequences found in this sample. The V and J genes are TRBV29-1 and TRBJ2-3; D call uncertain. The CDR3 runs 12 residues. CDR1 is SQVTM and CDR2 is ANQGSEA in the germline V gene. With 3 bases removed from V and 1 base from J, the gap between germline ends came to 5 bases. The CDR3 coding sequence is TGCAGCGTTGACACAGGCACAGATACGCAGTATTTT. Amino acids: CSVDTGTDTQYF.

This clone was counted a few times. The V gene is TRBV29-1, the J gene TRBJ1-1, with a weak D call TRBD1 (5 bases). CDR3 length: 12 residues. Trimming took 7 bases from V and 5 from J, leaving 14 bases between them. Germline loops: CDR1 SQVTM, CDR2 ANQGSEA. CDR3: CSAEQGRTEAFF. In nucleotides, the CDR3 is TGCAGCGCTGAGCAGGGTCGGACTGAAGCTTTCTTT.

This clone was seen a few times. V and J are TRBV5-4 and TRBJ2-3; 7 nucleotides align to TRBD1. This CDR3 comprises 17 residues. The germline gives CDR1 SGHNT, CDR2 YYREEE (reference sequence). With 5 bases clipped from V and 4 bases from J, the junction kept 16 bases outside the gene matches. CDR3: CASSFVVRDSLPDTQYF. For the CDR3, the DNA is TGTGCCAGCAGTTTTGTGGTTCGGGACAGCCTACCAGATACGCAGTATTTT. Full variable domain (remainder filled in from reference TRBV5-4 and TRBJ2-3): ETGVTQSPTHLIKTRGQQVTLRCSSQSGHNTVSWYQQALGQGPQFIFQYYREEENGRGNFPPRFSGLQFPNYSSELNVNALELDDSALYLCASSFVVRDSLPDTQYFGPGTRLTVL.

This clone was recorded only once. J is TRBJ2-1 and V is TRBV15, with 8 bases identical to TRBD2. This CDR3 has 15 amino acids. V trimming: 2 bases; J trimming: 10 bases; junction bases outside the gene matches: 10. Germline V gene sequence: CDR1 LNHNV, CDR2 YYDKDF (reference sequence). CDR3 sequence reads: CATSRTGTRGSEQFF. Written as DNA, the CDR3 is TGTGCCACCAGCAGAACCGGGACTAGGGGGTCGGAGCAGTTCTTC.

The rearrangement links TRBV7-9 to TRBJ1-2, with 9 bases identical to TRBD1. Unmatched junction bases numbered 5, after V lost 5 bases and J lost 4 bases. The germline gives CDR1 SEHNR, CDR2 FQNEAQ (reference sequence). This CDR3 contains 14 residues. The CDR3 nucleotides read TGTGCCAGCAGCCCGACAGGGGGTAGCTATGGCTACACCTTC. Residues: CASSPTGGSYGYTF.

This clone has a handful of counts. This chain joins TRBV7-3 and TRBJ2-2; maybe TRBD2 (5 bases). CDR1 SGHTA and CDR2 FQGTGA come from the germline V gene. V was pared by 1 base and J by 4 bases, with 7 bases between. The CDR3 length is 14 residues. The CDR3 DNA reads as TGTGCCAGCAGCTTAAGGGCGGGCACCGGGGAGCTGTTTTTT. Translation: CASSLRAGTGELFF. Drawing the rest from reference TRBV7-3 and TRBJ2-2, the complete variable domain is GAGVSQTPSNKVTEKGKYVELRCDPISGHTALYWYRQSLGQGPEFLIYFQGTGAADDSGLPNDRFFAVRPEGSVSTLKIQRTERGDSAVYLCASSLRAGTGELFFGEGSRLTVL.

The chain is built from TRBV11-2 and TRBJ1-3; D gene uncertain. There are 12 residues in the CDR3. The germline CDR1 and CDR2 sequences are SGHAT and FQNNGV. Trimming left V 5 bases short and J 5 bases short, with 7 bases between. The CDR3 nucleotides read TGTGCCAGCAGCCCAATTAGAAACACCATATATTTT. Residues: CASSPIRNTIYF.

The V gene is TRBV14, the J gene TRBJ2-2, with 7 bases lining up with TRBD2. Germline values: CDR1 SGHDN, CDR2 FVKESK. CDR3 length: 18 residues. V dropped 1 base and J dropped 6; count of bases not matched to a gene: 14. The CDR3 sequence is CASSQVRLAALKPGELFF. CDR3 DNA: TGTGCCAGCAGCCAAGTGCGGCTAGCGGCTTTAAAACCCGGGGAGCTGTTTTTT.

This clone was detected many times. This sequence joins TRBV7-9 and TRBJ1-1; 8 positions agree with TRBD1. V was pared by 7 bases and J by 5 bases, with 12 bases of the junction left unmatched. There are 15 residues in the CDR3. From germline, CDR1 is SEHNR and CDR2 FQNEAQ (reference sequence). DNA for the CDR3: TGTGCCAGCACCGGATTGAGGCAGGGGGCAACTGAAGCTTTCTTT. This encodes CASTGLRQGATEAFF.

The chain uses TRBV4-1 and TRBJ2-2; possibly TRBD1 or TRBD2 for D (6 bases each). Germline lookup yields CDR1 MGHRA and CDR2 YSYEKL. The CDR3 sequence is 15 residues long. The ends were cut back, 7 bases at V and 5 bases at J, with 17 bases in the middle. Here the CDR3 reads CASTPGGRRTGELFF. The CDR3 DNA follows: TGCGCCAGCACCCCCGGGGGCAGGAGGACCGGGGAGCTGTTTTTT.

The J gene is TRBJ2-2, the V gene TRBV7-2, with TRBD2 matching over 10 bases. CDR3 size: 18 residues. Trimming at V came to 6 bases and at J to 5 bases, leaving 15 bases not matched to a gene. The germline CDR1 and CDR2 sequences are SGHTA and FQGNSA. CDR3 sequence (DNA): TGTGCCAGCAGAAGGGGTTTAGCGGGAGGATCGGGAACCGGGGAGCTGTTTTTT. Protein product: CASRRGLAGGSGTGELFF.

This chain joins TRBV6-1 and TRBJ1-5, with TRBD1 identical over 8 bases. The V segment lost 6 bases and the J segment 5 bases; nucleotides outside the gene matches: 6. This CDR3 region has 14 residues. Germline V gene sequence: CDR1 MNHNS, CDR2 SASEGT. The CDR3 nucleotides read TGTGCCAGCAGCGGACAGGGTTCCCATCAGCCCCAGCATTTT. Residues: CASSGQGSHQPQHF.

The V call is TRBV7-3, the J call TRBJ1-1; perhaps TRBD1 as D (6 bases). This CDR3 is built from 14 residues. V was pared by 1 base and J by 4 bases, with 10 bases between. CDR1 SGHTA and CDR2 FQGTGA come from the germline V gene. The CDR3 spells CASSLMGGFTEAFF. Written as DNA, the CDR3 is TGTGCCAGCAGCTTAATGGGGGGCTTCACTGAAGCTTTCTTT.

The CDR3 DNA reads TGTGCCACCCAATCCGGGACAGGGGAGCACGAGCAGTACTTC. This codes for CATQSGTGEHEQYF. The J gene is TRBJ2-7, the V gene TRBV21-1; the listed D gene, TRBD1, was not tested against the DNA. TRBV21-1 is designated a pseudogene. This CDR3 has 14 amino acids.

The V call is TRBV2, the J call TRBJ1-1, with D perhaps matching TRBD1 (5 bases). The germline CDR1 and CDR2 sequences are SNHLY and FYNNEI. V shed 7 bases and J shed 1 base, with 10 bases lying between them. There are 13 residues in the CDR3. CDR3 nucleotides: TGTGCCAGCACTTCGGACAAGAACACTGAAGCTTTCTTT. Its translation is CASTSDKNTEAFF.

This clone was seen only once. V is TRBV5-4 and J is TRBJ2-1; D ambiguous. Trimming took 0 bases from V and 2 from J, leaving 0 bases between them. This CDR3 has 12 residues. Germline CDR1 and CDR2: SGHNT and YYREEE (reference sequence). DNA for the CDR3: TGTGCCAGCAGCTTGGCCTACAATGAGCAGTTCTTC. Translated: CASSLAYNEQFF.

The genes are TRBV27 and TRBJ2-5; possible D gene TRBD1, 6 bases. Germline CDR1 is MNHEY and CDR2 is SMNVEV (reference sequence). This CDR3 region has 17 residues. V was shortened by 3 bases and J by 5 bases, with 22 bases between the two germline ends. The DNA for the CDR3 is TGTGCCAGCAGTTTCCGACTGCCCGGGACACCGGGGGAGACCCAGTACTTC. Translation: CASSFRLPGTPGETQYF.